These 24 T cell receptor beta chains were sequenced from one sample in a study of shared clonotypes between healthy human individuals. CD8 cells classed as naive were CD45RO-negative and positively selected for CCR7, excluding terminally differentiated effector memory CD45RA+ cells. TCRdb keeps only in-frame clones here, not all; method: immunoSEQ multiplex PCR. Among roughly 2.1 million clones listed, 85% to 95% were seen once. Sequencing was carried out using naive CD8+ T cells from PBMCs. The receptors originated from a man younger than 35 in good health. Some clones in this sample may be carry-over from other donors' samples.

The chain couples TRBV11-2 to TRBJ1-4; perhaps TRBD1 as D (6 bases). Germline CDR1 and CDR2: SGHAT and FQNNGV. CDR3 length equals 17 residues. V gave up 5 bases and J gave up 3 bases, with 19 bases separating them. The CDR3 sequence: CASSPTTQGIANEKLFF. The CDR3 DNA sequence: TGTGCCAGCAGCCCCACCACCCAGGGGATTGCTAATGAAAAACTGTTTTTT.

This clone was detected only a few times. The chain links TRBV29-1 to TRBJ1-1, with D possibly TRBD1 on 5 matching bases. V gave up 8 bases and J gave up 4 bases, with 17 bases separating them. The CDR3 runs 13 residues. The germline V gene encodes CDR1 SQVTM and CDR2 ANQGSEA. The CDR3 bases are TGCAGCTTATACCGGGACTCAAGCACTGAAGCTTTCTTT. Its translation: CSLYRDSSTEAFF. Filled out from reference TRBV29-1 and TRBJ1-1, the complete variable domain reads SAVISQKPSRDICQRGTSLTIQCQVDSQVTMMFWYRQQPGQSLTLIATANQGSEATYESGFVIDKFPISRPNLTFSTLTVSNMSPEDSSIYLCSLYRDSSTEAFFGQGTRLTVV.

The chain is built from TRBV4-1 and TRBJ2-1; 9 nucleotides line up with TRBD2. Per germline, CDR1 MGHRA and CDR2 YSYEKL. The ends lost 4 bases at V and 3 bases at J; junction bases unmatched: 7. This CDR3 comprises 16 residues. CDR3 loop: CASSRLAGERYNEQFF. For the CDR3, the DNA is TGCGCCAGCAGCCGTTTAGCGGGAGAGCGCTACAATGAGCAGTTCTTC.

The chain recombines TRBV13 with TRBJ2-7; 12 positions match TRBD2. This CDR3 comprises 16 residues. Germline V gene sequence: CDR1 PRHDT, CDR2 FYEKMQ (reference sequence). The V gene end was trimmed by 5 bases and the J gene end by 3 bases; junction bases not matched to a gene: 8. In DNA form, the CDR3 reads TGTGCCAGCAGCCCGCCCGGGACTAGCGGGTTCTACGAGCAGTACTTC. It yields the protein CASSPPGTSGFYEQYF.

The V gene is TRBV9, the J gene TRBJ2-3; either TRBD1 or TRBD2 may supply D (6 bases each). CDR1 and CDR2 (germline): SGDLS, YYNGEE. The V end was cut by 0 bases, the J end by 5 bases, with 16 bases between. The length of the CDR3 is 16 residues. For the CDR3, the DNA is TGTGCCAGCAGCGTAGCCGGCGGGAAAGGGGGAGATACGCAGTATTTT. The encoded protein is CASSVAGGKGGDTQYF.

The chain uses TRBV5-6 and TRBJ2-7; the D gene is possibly TRBD1 (6 bases). This CDR3 spans 13 amino acids. Germline assignment: CDR1 SGHDT and CDR2 YYEEEE. Trimming removed 5 bases at V and 1 base at J, with 10 bases between. The CDR3 reads CASRSQGSYEQYF. CDR3 sequence (DNA): TGTGCCAGCAGGTCACAGGGTTCCTACGAGCAGTACTTC.

V is TRBV27 and J is TRBJ2-3; D possibly corresponds to TRBD2 (5 bases). The V and J ends lost 2 bases and 5 bases respectively, with 11 bases between them. CDR3 size: 14 residues. Germline V CDR1 and CDR2: MNHEY, SMNVEV (reference sequence). CDR3 DNA: TGTGCCAGCAGTTTAATCCGAGGGAGAGATACGCAGTATTTT. It yields the protein CASSLIRGRDTQYF.

The chain links TRBV30 to TRBJ1-2, with D possibly matching TRBD1 (5 bases). CDR3 length: 13 residues. Per the germline V gene, CDR1 is GTSNPN and CDR2 is SVGIG (reference sequence). V was clipped by 3 bases and J by 3 bases, with 11 bases between them. The CDR3 DNA reads TGTGCCTGGAGGTCAGGGTTCGACTATGGCTACACCTTC. Its protein is CAWRSGFDYGYTF.

The V and J genes are TRBV27 and TRBJ1-5; possibly TRBD1 for D (5 bases). The CDR3 runs 14 residues. The germline V gene has CDR1 MNHEY and CDR2 SMNVEV (reference sequence). V dropped 3 bases and J dropped 3 bases, with 9 bases sitting between them. The CDR3 loop is CASSFRAHNQPQHF. DNA for the CDR3: TGTGCCAGCAGTTTCAGGGCCCACAATCAGCCCCAGCATTTT.

This sequence joins TRBV27 and TRBJ2-1; TRBD2 agrees at 8 bases. The V gene end was trimmed by 6 bases and the J gene end by 0 bases; junction bases not matched to a gene: 7. The CDR3 sequence is 16 residues long. In germline, CDR1 is MNHEY, CDR2 SMNVEV (reference sequence). The CDR3 loop reads CASRLTSGNSYNEQFF. The DNA for the CDR3 is TGTGCCAGCAGACTTACTAGCGGAAACTCCTACAATGAGCAGTTCTTC.

V gene TRBV5-1 combines with J gene TRBJ2-5; 9 bases align to TRBD2. This CDR3 has 15 residues. CDR1 SGHRS and CDR2 YFSETQ come from the germline V gene. Trimming took 3 bases from V and 1 from J; bases not matched to a gene: 4. CDR3 nucleotide sequence: TGCGCCAGCAGCTCCCGTAGCGGGAGCCAAGAGACCCAGTACTTC. Protein sequence: CASSSRSGSQETQYF.

The CDR3 DNA is TGTGCCAGCAGTATAGCGGGAGGGCCCTCCTACGAGCAGTACTTC. Protein: CASSIAGGPSYEQYF. The chain carries TRBV27 and TRBJ2-7; 11 nucleotides line up with TRBD2. V trimming: 5 bases; J trimming: 0 bases; junction bases outside the gene matches: 3. Germline V gives CDR1 MNHEY, CDR2 SMNVEV (reference sequence). The CDR3 spans 15 residues.

This clone showed up just once. The chain has TRBV7-3 and TRBJ1-2; D is undetermined. The germline CDR1 and CDR2 sequences are SGHTA and FQGTGA. Trimming cost V 2 bases and J 4 bases, with 14 bases left between them. CDR3 size: 15 residues. The CDR3 spells CASSLVPGQLYGYTF. The CDR3 nucleotides are TGTGCCAGCAGCTTAGTCCCCGGTCAACTCTATGGCTACACCTTC.

The genes are TRBV7-8 and TRBJ2-6; TRBD2 is a possible D gene (5 bases). Trimming pared 4 bases from V and 2 bases from J, leaving 12 bases between. Germline V gene data show CDR1 as SGHVS and CDR2 as FQNEAQ. There are 16 residues in the CDR3. CDR3 nucleotide sequence: TGTGCCAGCAGCTCCCCTCGGGGTGCTGGGGCCAACGTCCTGACTTTC. It codes for CASSSPRGAGANVLTF.

The chain carries TRBV9 and TRBJ2-1, with no clear D. CDR3 size: 14 residues. Germline loops: CDR1 SGDLS, CDR2 YYNGEE. The V end lost 0 bases, the J end lost 9 bases, and 13 bases lay between the germline ends. CDR3 nucleotides: TGTGCCAGCAGCGTAGGGTCGCCCCACACTGAGCAGTTCTTC. This sequence encodes CASSVGSPHTEQFF.

Worth noting for this clone: The same CDR3 arises from other DNA sequences in this sample as well. CDR3 nucleotide sequence: TGTGCCAGCAGCGAGGGACTAGCGGGCTCCTACGAGCAGTACTTC. This gives the protein CASSEGLAGSYEQYF. The gene calls are TRBV9 and TRBJ2-7, with 12 positions matching TRBD2. This CDR3 region has 15 residues. Germline V gives CDR1 SGDLS, CDR2 YYNGEE. V lost 3 bases and J lost 0; bases outside the gene matches: 1.

The genes are TRBV9 and TRBJ2-2, with 12 bases identical to TRBD2. CDR1 and CDR2 from the germline V gene are SGDLS and YYNGEE. The CDR3 is 16 amino acids. The V and J ends lost 3 bases and 4 bases, in that order; junction bases with no gene match: 4. The CDR3 protein is CASSDRTSGITGELFF. Written as DNA, the CDR3 is TGTGCCAGCAGCGACCGGACTAGCGGGATCACCGGGGAGCTGTTTTTT.

This chain's CDR3 is CSVIPGWENTIYF. The CDR3 DNA sequence: TGCAGCGTTATTCCGGGGTGGGAAAACACCATATATTTT. The chain links TRBV29-1 to TRBJ1-3, with D hard to call. Trimming stripped 5 bases from V and 6 bases from J, with 14 bases between. CDR1 is SQVTM, CDR2 ANQGSEA, per germline. CDR3 length equals 13 residues.

This clone was detected a few times. J is TRBJ1-1 and V is TRBV29-1; maybe TRBD1 (5 bases). Germline-derived CDR1 and CDR2 are SQVTM and ANQGSEA. CDR3 size: 13 residues. V was cut by 6 bases and J by 1 base, with 12 bases left in between. DNA for the CDR3: TGCAGCGTAGCCACAGGCTGGAACACTGAAGCTTTCTTT. The encoded protein is CSVATGWNTEAFF.

The CDR3 sequence is CASSPGRAYEQYF. The CDR3 region has the DNA TGTGCCAGCAGCCCGGGACGAGCCTACGAGCAGTACTTC. The J gene is TRBJ2-7, the V gene TRBV5-4; perhaps D is TRBD1 or TRBD2 (5 bases each). This CDR3 comprises 13 residues. Germline V lookup: CDR1 SGHNT, CDR2 YYREEE (reference sequence). V was cut by 4 bases and J by 2 bases, with 10 bases left in between.

J is TRBJ2-7 and V is TRBV5-1; 13 nucleotides match TRBD2. From germline, CDR1 is SGHRS and CDR2 YFSETQ. Losses at the gene ends were 3 bases for V and 7 bases for J; bases not matched to a gene: 19. The CDR3 length is 19 residues. CDR3 in amino acids: CASSSGLAGENGWAREQYF. DNA for the CDR3: TGCGCCAGCAGCTCCGGACTAGCGGGAGAGAACGGCTGGGCGAGAGAGCAGTACTTC.

This clone was seen once. This chain connects TRBV10-3 to TRBJ1-1; no clear D. Trimming left V 3 bases short and J 7 bases short, with 6 bases between. The CDR3 sequence is 11 residues long. CDR1 is ENHRY and CDR2 is SYGVKD in the germline V gene. CDR3 protein: CAISEGLEAFF. Here the CDR3 DNA reads TGTGCCATCAGTGAAGGTCTTGAAGCTTTCTTT.

This chain uses TRBV28 with TRBJ1-2; D is possibly TRBD1 (6 bases). Germline V gene sequence: CDR1 MDHEN, CDR2 SYDVKM. The CDR3 is made up of 13 amino acids. With 6 bases removed from V and 4 bases from J, the gap between germline ends came to 12 bases. In nucleotides, the CDR3 is TGTGCCAGCAGCTGGGGACAAGTCTATGGCTACACCTTC. Translated, it gives CASSWGQVYGYTF.

The chain carries TRBV7-9 and TRBJ2-3, with D perhaps TRBD2 (5 bases). There are 15 residues in the CDR3. V lost 1 base and J 2 bases, leaving 10 bases between the germline ends. Germline values: CDR1 SEHNR, CDR2 FQNEAQ (reference sequence). DNA for the CDR3: TGTGCCAGCAGCTTAGAAGGCGGGCCCACAGATACGCAGTATTTT. Its protein is CASSLEGGPTDTQYF.